This TCR beta chain originates from a study of response to subunit inactivated influenza vaccine (dated by TCRdb to about 2018). Regarding the research as a whole: Deep quantitative profiling of the T cell receptor repertoire was used in the study to follow responses to a trivalent subunit inactivated influenza vaccine.

V is reduced by 3 bases and J by 2 bases, leaving a spacing of 12 bases between them. Taken from the germline V gene, the CDR1 and CDR2 loops are SGDLS and YYNGEE. From the cysteine up to the phenylalanine, the CDR3 has a length of 14 residues. Just the 42-base CDR3 DNA is kept, in frame starting at base 1. On this clonotype: Which antigen it targets is not known. Per-base qualities were not stored, and no clone one base away is much larger.

Libraries were built with RT-PCR. Data came from an Illumina HiSeq 2500. Through fastp at Q25 and MiXCR, TCRdb rebuilt clones from the public reads, retaining in-frame beta chains. Duplicate CDR3 protein sequences are folded into a single record with the most common DNA and genes. For this sample the table gives just under 550,000 distinct CDR3 sequences, of which around 25% were detected only once. The ten largest clones add up to 2.8% of the sample. On the study overall, not on this receptor specifically: It was suggested by the authors that each seasonal influenza vaccination may recruit only a limited number of new T cells.

These data also formed part of another study, on T cells expressing NK-cell markers. Taken from the second paper: TCR beta cDNA libraries were prepared using 5'RACE template switching, which introduced a universal primer site and unique molecular identifiers. TCR beta-chain repertoires were profiled in sorted CD3+CD56+NKG2C+, CD3+CD56+NKG2C- and CD3+CD56-NKG2C+ T-cell subsets from several donors. Of the eight sequenced donors, seven were found to be HCMV-seropositive and one was found to be HCMV-seronegative. In several experiments an anti-gammadeltaTCR antibody was added to restrict sorting to alphabetaTCR-expressing T cells. In about 6 donors, the dominant CD3+CD56+NKG2C+ clonotypes were found to rank among the top 10 CD8+ clonotypes and to make up 1.0-7.0% of CD8+ T cells. Those dominant clonotypes were again the most abundant among CD3+CD56-NKG2C+ cells in four donors, at roughly 25-60.1%. Whether the expanded NKG2C-expressing T cell clones were specific for HCMV antigens remained unclear. The study sequenced eight donors, all healthy volunteers chosen at random: three men and five women. HCMV-specific IgG was detected in serum with a commercial ELISA kit to determine HCMV serostatus. Ficoll density gradient centrifugation was used to isolate peripheral blood mononuclear cells from blood. Magnetic immunoseparation with Miltenyi isolation kits was used to isolate CD4+ and CD8+ T cells from PBMC. cDNA synthesis was primed from the TCR beta constant segment, followed by two successive PCR amplification steps. Sequencing of the libraries produced 2 x 150 bp reads on Illumina HiSeq 2000/2500, MiSeq or NextSeq. MIGEC was used to demultiplex reads and group reads by UMI, and MiTCR was used to assemble and quantify clonotypes. Only TCR cDNA sequences supported by at least two reads were kept to exclude erroneous sequences. The tcR package was used for downstream repertoire analysis, and clonotypes were matched across fractions by CDR3 nucleotide sequence plus V segment. VDJmatch was used to annotate antigen specificity against VDJdb, with one amino acid substitution allowed in CDR3.

The specimen comprised CD4+ T cells sorted from PBMCs, sampled roughly 13 days after vaccination. The receptor was derived from a man over 45 who received an inactivated influenza vaccine. Donor details come from another sample of the same person, matched by shared clones. Recombination joined TRBV9 with TRBJ2-7; TRBD1 might be the D gene, on 6 matching bases. The nucleotide sequence reads as follows: TGTGCCAGCAGCGGACAGGAATTCGCCTACGAGCAGTACTTC. The encoded protein is CASSGQEFAYEQYF.